The 13 T cell receptor beta chains reported below all come from one sample, sequenced in a study of beta chain features in type 1 diabetes. Sequencing targeted expressed TCRB transcripts, as all isolated RNA had been reverse transcribed. Sequencing was performed with immunoSEQ multiplex PCR; in TCRdb, only in-frame clones are kept and a portion is missing. Of about 140,000 clones listed, over 8% were seen once; the top ten hold less than 0.85%. The sample was central memory CD4+ T cells from blood. Source of these receptors: a woman between 35 and 50 years old in good health.

This clone was recorded a few times. This rearrangement joins TRBV10-2 to TRBJ2-7, with a tentative D call TRBD2 (6 bases). This CDR3 is 13 amino acids long. CDR1 is WSHSY, CDR2 SAAADI, per germline. V lost 6 bases to trimming and J lost 7 bases, with 16 bases between them. The CDR3, as DNA: TGCGCCAGCAGACGGGGGACCCTTGGGGAGCAGTACTTC. Translation: CASRRGTLGEQYF.

The J gene is TRBJ1-6, the V gene TRBV6-5, with no clear D. This CDR3 contains 14 residues. Germline-derived CDR1 and CDR2 are MNHEY and SVGAGI. V was cut by 6 bases and J by 5 bases, with 11 bases left in between. The CDR3 nucleotides read TGTGCCAGCAGACTAGCGGCCAATAATTCACCCCTCCACTTT. Translating gives CASRLAANNSPLHF.

This clone was detected only a few times. This rearrangement joins TRBV7-8 to TRBJ2-6, with D perhaps matching TRBD1 (5 bases). The CDR3 spans 15 residues. With 3 bases removed from V and 4 bases from J, the gap between germline ends came to 10 bases. Germline V gives CDR1 SGHVS, CDR2 FQNEAQ. The CDR3 DNA is TGTGCCAGCAGCTTTGACAGTTTCGGGGCCAACGTCCTGACTTTC. It translates to CASSFDSFGANVLTF.

The genes are TRBV4-1 and TRBJ2-7; D perhaps matches TRBD2 (5 bases). The germline V gene encodes CDR1 MGHRA and CDR2 YSYEKL. The CDR3 spans 13 residues. V dropped 1 base and J dropped 5 bases, with 9 bases sitting between them. CDR3 nucleotides: TGCGCCAGCAGCCAAGTTATCGGGGACGAGCAGTACTTC. It specifies CASSQVIGDEQYF.

A few counts support this clone. The genes are TRBV12-2 and TRBJ2-5; the table's D gene call, TRBD2, was not cross checked with the DNA. TRBV12-2 is assigned pseudogene status. This CDR3 comprises 15 residues. The CDR3 protein is CASRWSHPPQETQYF. DNA for the CDR3: TGTGCAAGTCGTTGGAGTCATCCCCCTCAAGAGACCCAGTACTTC.

The J gene is TRBJ2-7, the V gene TRBV6-5, with no clear D. Between the trimmed V and J ends, which lost 8 bases and 2 bases, there was a span of 10 bases. The germline gives CDR1 MNHEY, CDR2 SVGAGI. This CDR3 is 12 amino acids long. This chain's CDR3 is CASGPLAYEQYF. The DNA of the CDR3 is TGTGCCAGCGGCCCCCTCGCCTACGAGCAGTACTTC.

Points on this clone: In the same sample, other DNA sequences code for this CDR3. The chain recombines TRBV5-1 with TRBJ1-1; weak D call: TRBD1 (6 bases). Per germline, CDR1 SGHRS and CDR2 YFSETQ. V was cut by 4 bases and J by 3 bases, with 10 bases left in between. The length of the CDR3 is 13 residues. The CDR3 region is CASSPDSYTEAFF. For the CDR3, the DNA is TGCGCCAGCAGCCCGGACAGCTACACTGAAGCTTTCTTT. The full variable domain, its missing parts supplied by reference TRBV5-1 and TRBJ1-1, is KAGVTQTPRYLIKTRGQQVTLSCSPISGHRSVSWYQQTPGQGLQFLFEYFSETQRNKGNFPGRFSGRQFSNSRSEMNVSTLELGDSALYLCASSPDSYTEAFFGQGTRLTVV.

This clone was observed a handful of times. The J gene is TRBJ1-1, the V gene TRBV7-9, with 8 bases matching TRBD1. From germline, CDR1 is SEHNR and CDR2 FQNEAQ (reference sequence). Losses at the gene ends were 0 bases for V and 4 bases for J; bases not matched to a gene: 1. The CDR3 has 14 amino acids. In nucleotides, the CDR3 is TGTGCCAGCAGCTTAGCAACAGGGGGCACTGAAGCTTTCTTT. Protein sequence: CASSLATGGTEAFF.

There are many counts of this clone. The chain uses TRBV7-9 and TRBJ1-3, with D unclear. The length of the CDR3 is 14 residues. The V gene lost 5 bases and the J gene lost 1 base, with 9 bases spanning the gap. CDR1 is SEHNR and CDR2 is FQNEAQ in the germline V gene (reference sequence). This chain's CDR3 is CASSPRRSGNTIYF. CDR3 coding DNA: TGTGCCAGCAGCCCAAGGAGGTCTGGAAACACCATATATTTT.

The rearrangement links TRBV30 to TRBJ1-1; 8 nucleotides line up with TRBD1. Germline V lookup: CDR1 GTSNPN, CDR2 SVGIG (reference sequence). The CDR3 has 14 amino acids. Trimming at V came to 8 bases and at J to 2 bases, leaving 10 bases not matched to a gene. CDR3 DNA sequence: TGTGCCGGTTACAGGGGGAAGGACAACACTGAAGCTTTCTTT. Translating gives CAGYRGKDNTEAFF. The complete variable domain, with remaining parts taken from reference TRBV30 and TRBJ1-1, reads SQTIHQWPATLVQPVGSPLSLECTVEGTSNPNLYWYRQAAGRGLQLLFYSVGIGQISSEVPQNLSASRPQDRQFILSSKKLLLSDSGFYLCAGYRGKDNTEAFFGQGTRLTVV.

The rearrangement uses TRBV6-5 and TRBJ2-2, with unresolved D. The germline CDR1 and CDR2 sequences are MNHEY and SVGAGI. Trimming removed 5 bases at V and 1 base at J, with 8 bases between. This CDR3 is 14 amino acids long. The CDR3 DNA reads TGTGCCAGCAGTCACGGTGGGAACACCGGGGAGCTGTTTTTT. Translation: CASSHGGNTGELFF.

This clone was seen a handful of times. The V and J genes are TRBV7-2 and TRBJ1-5; 7 bases are shared with TRBD1. Germline CDR1 is SGHTA and CDR2 is FQGNSA. The CDR3 has 17 amino acids. V gave up 1 base and J gave up 2 bases; unmatched junction bases: 8. The CDR3 coding sequence is TGTGCCAGCAGCTTAGTACCGACAGGGATGGGCAATCAGCCCCAGCATTTT. This sequence encodes CASSLVPTGMGNQPQHF.

V gene TRBV5-6 combines with J gene TRBJ2-2, with 9 bases aligning to TRBD1. The V gene end was trimmed by 5 bases and the J gene end by 6 bases; junction bases not matched to a gene: 5. CDR3 size: 14 residues. The V gene's germline CDR1 is SGHDT and CDR2 YYEEEE. In DNA, the CDR3 is TGTGCCAGCAGGCTGGGACAGGGTGCCGGGGAGCTGTTTTTT. Translated: CASRLGQGAGELFF.